This TCR beta chain is from a study of T-cell reconstitution after alpha-beta-depleted transplantation in children. The TCRbeta library was prepared with unique molecular identifiers. Using its own MiXCR run on the PCR reads, TCRdb lists one record per CDR3 protein. The sample lists some 390,000 distinct CDR3 sequences; roughly 22% were seen once. The germline CDR1 and CDR2 sequences are WSHSY and SAAADI. The CDR3 sequence is 17 residues long. V was clipped by 0 bases and J by 6 bases; unmatched bases: 7. This clonotype appeared a few times. The rearrangement links TRBV10-2 to TRBJ2-5; 13 bases are a match to TRBD2. This clonotype originated in a human donor who donated a stem cell graft to a child with acute myeloid leukemia. The starting material was PBMCs from the stem cell graft donor, obtained from the stem cell graft. CDR3 in amino acids: CASSESLLAGGPKTQYF. The CDR3 DNA is TGCGCCAGCAGTGAGTCTTTACTAGCGGGAGGGCCGAAGACCCAGTACTTC.